What follows are 17 T cell receptor beta chains derived from one specimen sequenced in a study of technical replicates of blood from a handful of donors. Profiling relied on immunoSEQ multiplex PCR, and the TCRdb table lists in-frame clones only, not all of them. This sample carries approximately 69,000 clones, about 87% of them seen once, and the ten largest clones take less than 5%. The specimen was PBMCs. All receptors derive from a human donor in good health. Some clones in this sample may be carry-over from other donors' samples.

The chain recombines TRBV5-1 with TRBJ1-3, with 7 positions matching TRBD1. Trimming cost V 3 bases and J 0 bases; bases outside gene matches: 6. The CDR3 sequence is 16 residues long. Germline values: CDR1 SGHRS, CDR2 YFSETQ. The CDR3 nucleotides read TGCGCCAGCAGCTACGGGACAGATGACTCTGGAAACACCATATATTTT. Residues: CASSYGTDDSGNTIYF.

By its share, this clone is medium-sized. The V gene is TRBV5-4, the J gene TRBJ2-7, with 7 bases lining up with TRBD1. Germline-derived CDR1 and CDR2 are SGHNT and YYREEE (reference sequence). Trimming took 0 bases from V and 5 from J; bases not matched to a gene: 8. The CDR3 extends over 15 amino acids. CDR3 region: CASSLEGAGGHEQYF. DNA for the CDR3: TGTGCCAGCAGCTTGGAGGGGGCAGGGGGACACGAGCAGTACTTC.

The sample holds one count of this clone. The rearrangement joins TRBV30 to TRBJ1-2, with TRBD1 matching 12 bases. CDR3 length equals 15 residues. The trim removed 5 bases at V and 8 bases at J, leaving 12 bases unmatched. The germline V gene has CDR1 GTSNPN and CDR2 SVGIG (reference sequence). For the CDR3, the DNA is TGTGCCTGGGGAGGATCCGGGACAGGGGGCCAAGGCTACACCTTC. Its protein product is CAWGGSGTGGQGYTF.

This clone has just one count. The gene calls are TRBV5-1 and TRBJ2-2, with 8 bases lining up with TRBD1. In germline, CDR1 is SGHRS, CDR2 YFSETQ. This CDR3 comprises 15 residues. The J segment lost 0 bases and the V segment lost 3 bases, leaving 1 base of the junction unmatched. CDR3 protein: CASSSGQANTGELFF. CDR3 in DNA: TGCGCCAGCAGCTCGGGACAGGCGAACACCGGGGAGCTGTTTTTT.

This sequence joins TRBV18 and TRBJ2-3; 10 nucleotides line up with TRBD2. The V and J ends lost 5 bases and 4 bases, in that order; junction bases with no gene match: 6. CDR3 length equals 15 residues. Looked up from germline, CDR1 is KGHSH and CDR2 is LQKENI. CDR3 coding DNA: TGTGCCAGCTCAATAAGCGGGGGGGCCCCAGATACGCAGTATTTT. Translating gives CASSISGGAPDTQYF.

The genes are TRBV7-2 and TRBJ2-5; the match to TRBD2 covers 10 bases. J gave up 7 bases and V 5 bases, and 16 bases lay outside the gene matches. CDR3 length: 17 residues. CDR1 and CDR2 from the germline V gene are SGHTA and FQGNSA. CDR3 bases: TGTGCCAGCAGCCCCGGGGTAGCGGGAGGCCTATGGGTGACCCAGTACTTC. Its translation is CASSPGVAGGLWVTQYF.

This chain uses TRBV5-1 with TRBJ1-5, with D perhaps matching TRBD1 (6 bases). The CDR3 covers 13 residues. The germline V gene encodes CDR1 SGHRS and CDR2 YFSETQ. The germline V and J ends were trimmed by 5 bases and 5 bases, with 11 bases remaining between them. DNA of the CDR3: TGCGCCAGCAGTTTGACAGGTTATCAGCCCCAGCATTTT. It codes for CASSLTGYQPQHF.

This clone showed up just a few times. The rearrangement uses TRBV4-3 and TRBJ2-7; TRBD2 aligns across 10 bases. This CDR3 has 14 amino acids. Germline CDR1 is LGHNA and CDR2 is YSLEER. The J segment lost 5 bases and the V segment lost 4 bases, leaving 5 bases of the junction unmatched. The DNA of the CDR3 is TGCGCCAGCAGCCCCAGACTAGCGGGCAACGAGCAGTACTTC. Encoded protein: CASSPRLAGNEQYF.

The V and J genes are TRBV7-9 and TRBJ2-1; 12 bases map to TRBD2. The germline CDR1 and CDR2 sequences are SEHNR and FQNEAQ (reference sequence). The CDR3 sequence is 16 residues long. V lost 4 bases to trimming and J lost 10 bases; unmatched junction nucleotides: 11. CDR3 nucleotide sequence: TGTGCCAGCAGCTCCCGTCTAGCGGGAGGGCCTGGAGAGCAGTTCTTC. The encoded protein is CASSSRLAGGPGEQFF.

J is TRBJ2-7 and V is TRBV9; 7 nucleotides align to TRBD2. The germline V gene encodes CDR1 SGDLS and CDR2 YYNGEE. The CDR3 loop spans 14 amino acids. The ends lost 6 bases at V and 2 bases at J; junction bases unmatched: 8. CDR3 region: CASNPSGLPYEQYF. In DNA, the CDR3 is TGTGCCAGCAACCCGTCGGGACTACCCTACGAGCAGTACTTC.

J is TRBJ1-6 and V is TRBV6-1; 7 nucleotides align to TRBD1. Trimming took 4 bases from V and 7 from J; bases not matched to a gene: 10. Germline CDR1 and CDR2: MNHNS and SASEGT. The CDR3 loop spans 16 amino acids. CDR3 sequence: CASSAPRTGHNSPLHF. The CDR3 nucleotides read TGTGCCAGCAGTGCCCCCCGGACAGGCCACAATTCACCCCTCCACTTT.

CDR3 coding DNA: TGTGCCAGCTCAACCCAGGGGACAGGGGGCGCGGGAGAAGGCTACACCTTC. It translates to CASSTQGTGGAGEGYTF. The V and J genes are TRBV18 and TRBJ1-2; TRBD1 agrees at 12 bases. The germline gives CDR1 KGHSH, CDR2 LQKENI. Trimming took 5 bases from V and 8 from J; bases not matched to a gene: 15. The CDR3 loop spans 17 amino acids. The whole variable domain, remainder taken from reference TRBV18 and TRBJ1-2, is NAGVMQNPRHLVRRRGQEARLRCSPMKGHSHVYWYRQLPEEGLKFMVYLQKENIIDESGMPKERFSAEFPKEGPSILRIQQVVRGDSAAYFCASSTQGTGGAGEGYTFGSGTRLTVV.

Note on this clone: Other nucleotide sequences from this sample produce the same CDR3. The V call is TRBV7-2, the J call TRBJ2-5; no firm D call. The CDR3 length is 12 residues. Trimming stripped 5 bases from V and 5 bases from J, with 9 bases between. Germline V gene sequence: CDR1 SGHTA, CDR2 FQGNSA. CDR3 nucleotide sequence: TGTGCCAGCAGCCTCACCAGGGAGACCCAGTACTTC. Protein sequence: CASSLTRETQYF.

The chain couples TRBV11-2 to TRBJ2-1; weak D call: TRBD2 (6 bases). Germline assignment: CDR1 SGHAT and CDR2 FQNNGV. The CDR3 totals 17 residues. Trimming shortened V by 6 bases and J by 1 base, and 19 bases separated the two germline ends. This CDR3 is CASRRGVRRGSYNEQFF. CDR3 DNA: TGTGCCAGCAGACGAGGGGTCCGCCGGGGGTCCTACAATGAGCAGTTCTTC.

The genes are TRBV7-9 and TRBJ1-4, with 8 bases identical to TRBD1. CDR1 is SEHNR and CDR2 is FQNEAQ in the germline V gene (reference sequence). The CDR3 spans 13 residues. V dropped 7 bases and J dropped 8; count of bases not matched to a gene: 6. The CDR3 loop is CASTTGGGEKLFF. The CDR3 nucleotides are TGTGCCAGCACCACAGGGGGTGGCGAAAAACTGTTTTTT.

In its sample, this clone was seen a few times. This specimen includes other DNA sequences encoding the same CDR3. J is TRBJ2-2 and V is TRBV5-1; 7 bases match TRBD2. Germline CDR1 and CDR2: SGHRS and YFSETQ. Trimming removed 1 base from V and 1 base from J; junction bases left unmatched: 7. The CDR3 length is 17 residues. The CDR3 loop is CASSLKKTGGNTGELFF. The CDR3 bases are TGCGCCAGCAGCTTGAAGAAGACGGGGGGGAACACCGGGGAGCTGTTTTTT. Full variable domain (remainder filled in from reference TRBV5-1 and TRBJ2-2): KAGVTQTPRYLIKTRGQQVTLSCSPISGHRSVSWYQQTPGQGLQFLFEYFSETQRNKGNFPGRFSGRQFSNSRSEMNVSTLELGDSALYLCASSLKKTGGNTGELFFGEGSRLTVL.

This chain connects TRBV5-8 to TRBJ1-5, with D tentatively TRBD1 (5 bases). V lost 3 bases to trimming and J lost 4 bases, with 14 bases between them. The germline V gene has CDR1 SGHTS and CDR2 YDEGEE. The CDR3 runs 15 residues. CDR3 in amino acids: CASSWGRRVNQPQHF. The CDR3 nucleotides are TGTGCCAGCAGCTGGGGACGGAGGGTAAATCAGCCCCAGCATTTT.